This TCR beta chain emerged from a study of blood T cell repertoires in COVID-19. At the level of the study: Material from acute and convalescent COVID-19 was sourced from the United States, Italy and Spain. The cDNA or gDNA used as material had been derived from T cells, B-cell-depleted T cells, or PBMCs.

As originally analysed: Using reference gene primer amplification, nucleated cell counts were estimated. Produced via immunoSEQ multiplex PCR; TCRdb's table is partial and in-frame only. V, J and clone size derive from that table, while D and trimming were established from the DNA sequence. Of approximately 160,000 clones listed, roughly 90% are singletons. CDR1 and CDR2 (germline): LGHDT, YNNKEL (reference sequence). The CDR3 contains 15 residues. J gave up 15 bases and V 4 bases, and 16 bases lay outside the gene matches. This clone is a singleton in its sample. The sequenced material came from peripheral blood. The chain joins TRBV3-1 (or the pseudogene TRBV3-2) to TRBJ2-1; TRBD2 matches at 9 bases. The receptor was derived from a woman in her sixties or seventies with acute or convalescent COVID-19. CDR3 amino acids: CASSPTKRGVRGAFF. In nucleotides, the CDR3 is TGTGCCAGCAGCCCTACTAAGCGGGGGGTACGTGGGGCGTTCTTC.